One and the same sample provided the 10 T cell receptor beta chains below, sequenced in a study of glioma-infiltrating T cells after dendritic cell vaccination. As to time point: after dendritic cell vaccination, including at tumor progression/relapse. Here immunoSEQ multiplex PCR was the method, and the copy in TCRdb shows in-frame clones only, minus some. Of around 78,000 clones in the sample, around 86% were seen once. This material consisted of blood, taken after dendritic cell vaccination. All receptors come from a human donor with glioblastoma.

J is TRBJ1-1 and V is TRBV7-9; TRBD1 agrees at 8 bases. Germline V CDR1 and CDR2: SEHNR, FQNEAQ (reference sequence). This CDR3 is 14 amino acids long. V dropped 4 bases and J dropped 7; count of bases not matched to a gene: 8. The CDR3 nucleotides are TGTGCCAGCAGCTCCAATGTCGGACAGGGTGAAGCTTTCTTT. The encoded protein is CASSSNVGQGEAFF. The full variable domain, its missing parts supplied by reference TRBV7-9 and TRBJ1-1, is DTGVSQNPRHKITKRGQNVTFRCDPISEHNRLYWYRQTLGQGPEFLTYFQNEAQLEKSRLLSDRFSAERPKGSFSTLEIQRTEQGDSAMYLCASSSNVGQGEAFFGQGTRLTVV.

The CDR3 DNA sequence: TGTGCCAGTAGTATAGCTTACGGGGGGGAGCTGTTTTTT. Translating it yields CASSIAYGGELFF. V gene TRBV19 combines with J gene TRBJ2-2, with D uncertain. V was shortened by 1 base and J by 8 bases, with 8 bases between the two germline ends. This CDR3 spans 13 amino acids. Germline CDR1 and CDR2: LNHDA and SQIVND (reference sequence). Using reference TRBV19 and TRBJ2-2 for the parts outside the CDR3, the full variable domain is DGGITQSPKYLFRKEGQNVTLSCEQNLNHDAMYWYRQDPGQGLRLIYYSQIVNDFQKGDIAEGYSVSREKKESFPLTVTSAQKNPTAFYLCASSIAYGGELFFGEGSRLTVL.

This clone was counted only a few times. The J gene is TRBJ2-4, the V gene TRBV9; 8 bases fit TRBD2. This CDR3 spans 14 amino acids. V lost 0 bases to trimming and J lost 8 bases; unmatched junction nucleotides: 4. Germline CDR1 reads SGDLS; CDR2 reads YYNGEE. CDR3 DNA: TGTGCCAGCAGCGTAGGAAGCGGGGGTGACATTCAGTACTTC. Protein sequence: CASSVGSGGDIQYF.

CDR3 sequence: CASSIDTRTPSGTEAFF. CDR3 sequence (DNA): TGTGCCAGTAGTATAGATACCCGGACTCCCTCGGGCACTGAAGCTTTCTTT. J is TRBJ1-1 and V is TRBV19; D gene unclear. Germline V gene sequence: CDR1 LNHDA, CDR2 SQIVND (reference sequence). The V end lost 0 bases, the J end lost 4 bases, and 18 bases lay between the germline ends. There are 17 residues in the CDR3. The entire variable domain, with the rest obtained from reference TRBV19 and TRBJ1-1, is as follows: DGGITQSPKYLFRKEGQNVTLSCEQNLNHDAMYWYRQDPGQGLRLIYYSQIVNDFQKGDIAEGYSVSREKKESFPLTVTSAQKNPTAFYLCASSIDTRTPSGTEAFFGQGTRLTVV.

CDR3 coding DNA: TGTGCCAGCAGTCCGGGACAGGGGGAGACCGGGGAGCTGTTTTTT. Translation: CASSPGQGETGELFF. The chain carries TRBV7-9 and TRBJ2-2, with 11 bases fitting TRBD1. The CDR3 contains 15 residues. J was trimmed by 5 bases and V by 6 bases; bases with no gene match: 5. Germline loops: CDR1 SEHNR, CDR2 FQNEAQ (reference sequence).

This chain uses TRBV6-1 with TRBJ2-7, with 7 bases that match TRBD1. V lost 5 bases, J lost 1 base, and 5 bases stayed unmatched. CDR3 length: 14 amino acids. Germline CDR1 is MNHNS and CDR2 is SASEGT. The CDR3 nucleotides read TGTGCCAGCAGTACTACAGGGGCGTCCTACGAGCAGTACTTC. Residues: CASSTTGASYEQYF.

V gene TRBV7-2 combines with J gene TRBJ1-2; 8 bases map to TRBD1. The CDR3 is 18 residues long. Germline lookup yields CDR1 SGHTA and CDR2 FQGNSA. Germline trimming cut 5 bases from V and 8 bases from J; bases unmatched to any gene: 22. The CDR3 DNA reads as TGTGCCAGCAGCCACCAGGGGGCGTCGACGACCCGAGGGGCCGGCTACACCTTC. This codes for CASSHQGASTTRGAGYTF.

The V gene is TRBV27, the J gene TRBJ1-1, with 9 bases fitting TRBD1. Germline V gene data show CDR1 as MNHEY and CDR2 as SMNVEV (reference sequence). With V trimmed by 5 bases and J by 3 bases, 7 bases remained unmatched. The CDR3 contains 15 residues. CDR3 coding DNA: TGTGCCAGCAGTCTCGGGACAGGGAAAGACACTGAAGCTTTCTTT. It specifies CASSLGTGKDTEAFF.

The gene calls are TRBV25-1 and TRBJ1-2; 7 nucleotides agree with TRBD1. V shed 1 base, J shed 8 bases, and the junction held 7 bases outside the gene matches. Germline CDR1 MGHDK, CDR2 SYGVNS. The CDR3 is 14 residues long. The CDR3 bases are TGTGCCAGCAGTGAATTCAGGGGGTCAAGAGGCTACACCTTC. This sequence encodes CASSEFRGSRGYTF.

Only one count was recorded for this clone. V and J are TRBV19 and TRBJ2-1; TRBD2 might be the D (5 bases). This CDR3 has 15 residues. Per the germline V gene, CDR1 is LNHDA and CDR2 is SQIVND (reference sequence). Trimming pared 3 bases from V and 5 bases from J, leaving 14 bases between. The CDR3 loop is CASSIWPGVDNEQFF. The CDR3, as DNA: TGTGCCAGTAGTATTTGGCCCGGGGTCGACAATGAGCAGTTCTTC.